This paragraph reports one TCR beta chain. TCRbeta library construction was performed incorporating unique molecular identifiers. A single record per CDR3 protein comes from TCRdb applying MiXCR to the PCR reads. The table has 200,000 to 250,000 distinct CDR3 sequences, about 9.2% seen once. These data come from a study of T-cell reconstitution after alpha-beta-depleted transplantation in children. The V segment lost 4 bases and the J segment 2 bases; nucleotides outside the gene matches: 5. The CDR3 loop spans 15 amino acids. CDR1 is MGHRA, CDR2 YSYEKL, per germline. The specimen was PBMCs from the stem cell graft donor, collected from the stem cell graft. The chain employs TRBV4-1 and TRBJ1-2; TRBD1 agrees at 9 bases. This clonotype was obtained from a human donor who donated a stem cell graft to a child with acute lymphoblastic leukemia. CDR3 sequence reads: CASSRDRDVNYGYTF. The CDR3 nucleotides are TGCGCCAGCAGCCGGGACAGGGACGTAAACTATGGCTACACCTTC.